Below, one T cell receptor beta chain is given with its context. The antigen it binds to is not known. No base quality information exists; no much larger clone differs at one position. These data are taken from a study of T cell repertoires in cytomegalovirus infection (dated by TCRdb to between 2017 and 2020). Describing the broader study: Because public TCR beta signatures pointed to carriage of CMV infection together with the matching HLA type, the HLA type of each donor mattered for the analysis.

What the authors observed across the whole study: Carriers of CMV infection plus the relevant HLA type were discriminated by the cumulative frequency of public TCR beta family members in the study cohort and in an independent roughly 320-donor cohort. In the ex vivo response, HLA-C-restricted CMV-specific TCR beta clonotypes were dominant, and in two of eight donors the single most frequent clonotype came from this HLA-C-restricted group.

The instrument was an Illumina HiSeq 1500. TCRdb reanalyzed the raw reads on its own, using fastp at Q25 for trimming and MiXCR for clone calling, and kept in-frame beta chains. Each CDR3 protein appears once, grouped with its most common genes and DNA. This sample gives fewer than 250,000 distinct CDR3 sequences in total; around 12% of them show up just once. Together, the top ten hold 1.5% to 2% of the sample. The V end loses 0 bases and the J end loses 8 bases, and a stretch of 17 bases separates them. As encoded in the germline V gene (reference sequence), CDR1 is LNHNV while CDR2 is YYDKDF. The CDR3 holds 16 amino acids from the cysteine to the phenylalanine. The retained sequence is limited to the CDR3, 48 bases, with the frame set at the first base.

The chain is assembled from TRBV15 and TRBJ1-5, with no reliable assignment of the D segment. The clonotype comes from a human donor in good health (CMV status not recorded). Some clones in this sample may be carry-over from other donors' samples. Specimen: PBMCs. The sequenced DNA is TGTGCCACCAGCAGAGAAACGGGTTCAAATTTAAAGCCCCAGCATTTT. Translated, this gives CATSRETGSNLKPQHF.